Below are 13 T cell receptor beta chains sequenced from a single sample in a study of OX40 agonist ivuxolimab in advanced cancers. Repertoires were generated with immunoSEQ multiplex PCR, while TCRdb's copy carries only in-frame clones and drops some. The table records about 82,000 clones, approximately 87% of them present only once. The specimen was CD4+ or CD8+ T cells sorted from blood, collected in a trial of the OX40 agonist ivuxolimab. The receptors come from an adult with an advanced solid tumor such as melanoma, head and neck, liver or kidney cancer.

This clone was recorded a few times. The chain couples TRBV5-4 to TRBJ2-7; possible D gene TRBD2, 6 bases. V was cut by 0 bases and J by 0 bases, with 10 bases left in between. The CDR3 length is 15 residues. From germline, CDR1 is SGHNT and CDR2 YYREEE (reference sequence). This CDR3 reads CASSLAGVRSYEQYF. In nucleotides, the CDR3 is TGTGCCAGCAGCTTGGCGGGGGTCCGCTCCTACGAGCAGTACTTC.

V usage is TRBV29-1 and J usage is TRBJ1-1, with 7 bases fitting TRBD1. The CDR3 is 13 residues long. Germline CDR1 is SQVTM and CDR2 is ANQGSEA. V lost 7 bases, J lost 2 bases, and 7 bases stayed unmatched. Here the CDR3 DNA reads TGCAGCGCCCAGGGACAGCAAAACACTGAAGCTTTCTTT. Protein: CSAQGQQNTEAFF.

The chain uses TRBV5-5 and TRBJ1-3; unclear D gene. The length of the CDR3 is 14 residues. The germline CDR1 and CDR2 sequences are SGHKS and YYEKEE (reference sequence). Trimming pared 0 bases from V and 4 bases from J, leaving 8 bases between. The CDR3 loop reads CASSLDLGGNTIYF. As DNA, the CDR3 is TGTGCCAGCAGCTTGGACCTAGGGGGAAACACCATATATTTT. The variable domain in full, with the rest retrieved from reference TRBV5-5 and TRBJ1-3, is DAGVTQSPTHLIKTRGQQVTLRCSPISGHKSVSWYQQVLGQGPQFIFQYYEKEERGRGNFPDRFSARQFPNYSSELNVNALLLGDSALYLCASSLDLGGNTIYFGEGSWLTVV.

This chain uses TRBV19 with TRBJ1-5; 7 nucleotides match TRBD1. The germline V gene has CDR1 LNHDA and CDR2 SQIVND (reference sequence). The trim removed 6 bases at V and 0 bases at J, leaving 20 bases unmatched. This CDR3 is built from 20 residues. The CDR3 region has the DNA TGTGCCAGTAGAACCGGGGTGGTACAGGGGTCGGGGTATAGCAATCAGCCCCAGCATTTT. It translates to CASRTGVVQGSGYSNQPQHF.

This clone occurred a few times. The rearrangement joins TRBV30 to TRBJ1-1; TRBD1 might be the D (5 bases). V shed 0 bases and J shed 8 bases, with 13 bases lying between them. The germline V gene encodes CDR1 GTSNPN and CDR2 SVGIG (reference sequence). The CDR3 extends over 13 amino acids. The chain's CDR3 is CAWSVRLRGEAFF. The DNA for the CDR3 is TGTGCCTGGAGTGTACGGTTGAGGGGAGAAGCTTTCTTT.

This clone showed up just a few times. The V gene is TRBV5-4, the J gene TRBJ1-5; tentatively, D is TRBD1 (5 bases). CDR3 length: 14 amino acids. From germline, CDR1 is SGHNT and CDR2 YYREEE (reference sequence). Trimming cost V 3 bases and J 5 bases, with 12 bases left between them. As DNA, the CDR3 is TGTGCCAGCAGCTCCGGGACGAAAGATCAGCCCCAGCATTTT. It yields the protein CASSSGTKDQPQHF.

In its sample, this clone was seen many times. This rearrangement joins TRBV14 to TRBJ1-6; TRBD1 might be the D (6 bases). The CDR3 runs 15 residues. V was cut by 3 bases and J by 10 bases, with 16 bases left in between. In germline, CDR1 is SGHDN, CDR2 FVKESK. The CDR3 DNA follows: TGTGCCAGCAGCCAGAAACAGGGTGTAGAGTCACCCCTCCACTTT. Translating it yields CASSQKQGVESPLHF.

CDR3 DNA sequence: TGTGCCAGCAGCTGGACTAGCGGGGGGGCCGGGGAGCTGTTTTTT. It specifies CASSWTSGGAGELFF. The J gene is TRBJ2-2, the V gene TRBV14; 15 nucleotides align to TRBD2. This CDR3 has 15 residues. V lost 5 bases and J lost 6; bases outside the gene matches: 1. The germline V gene has CDR1 SGHDN and CDR2 FVKESK. The full variable domain, completed using reference TRBV14 and TRBJ2-2, is EAGVTQFPSHSVIEKGQTVTLRCDPISGHDNLYWYRRVMGKEIKFLLHFVKESKQDESGMPNNRFLAERTGGTYSTLKVQPAELEDSGVYFCASSWTSGGAGELFFGEGSRLTVL.

This chain joins TRBV5-1 and TRBJ2-5, with TRBD1 identical over 7 bases. J gave up 5 bases and V 4 bases, and 8 bases lay outside the gene matches. Germline V gives CDR1 SGHRS, CDR2 YFSETQ. CDR3 size: 14 residues. For the CDR3, the DNA is TGCGCCAGCAGCGACCCACAGGGGTCGGAGACCCAGTACTTC. It translates to CASSDPQGSETQYF.

V usage is TRBV5-1 and J usage is TRBJ1-2; D is uncertain. Looked up from germline, CDR1 is SGHRS and CDR2 is YFSETQ. The CDR3 sequence is 14 residues long. Trimming shortened V by 0 bases and J by 4 bases, and 10 bases separated the two germline ends. The chain's CDR3 is CASSLDSQGYGYTF. The DNA for the CDR3 is TGCGCCAGCAGCTTGGACAGCCAAGGCTATGGCTACACCTTC.

The chain couples TRBV9 to TRBJ1-2; D gene unclear. Per the germline V gene, CDR1 is SGDLS and CDR2 is YYNGEE. Trimming took 3 bases from V and 3 from J, leaving 9 bases between them. This CDR3 is 13 amino acids long. The CDR3 is CASSAPGHYGYTF. CDR3 nucleotide sequence: TGTGCCAGCAGCGCCCCGGGCCACTATGGCTACACCTTC.

V gene TRBV18 combines with J gene TRBJ1-5; D is undetermined. The CDR3 length is 14 residues. Germline CDR1 reads KGHSH; CDR2 reads LQKENI. V dropped 5 bases and J dropped 4 bases, with 12 bases sitting between them. In DNA form, the CDR3 reads TGTGCCAGCTCATCTCAGGACGGTAATCAGCCCCAGCATTTT. This codes for CASSSQDGNQPQHF.

The chain employs TRBV7-2 and TRBJ1-1, with a possible D match to TRBD1 (6 bases). Deletions cut 5 bases from V and 8 bases from J, with 15 bases between. Per the germline V gene, CDR1 is SGHTA and CDR2 is FQGNSA. The CDR3 extends over 13 amino acids. CDR3 amino acids: CASSPRGFEEAFF. DNA of the CDR3: TGTGCCAGCAGCCCCAGGGGCTTCGAGGAAGCTTTCTTT.